One sample yielded the 12 T cell receptor beta chains listed below, sequenced in a study of blood T cell repertoires in COVID-19 (TCRdb year 2020). Library preparation used the immunoSEQ multiplex PCR assay. TCRdb stores this immuneACCESS table with in-frame sequences only. Part of the clones is absent; in the studies checked, under half of the shortfall reflects unresolved V genes, and no reason is known for the rest. The sample yields hundreds of thousands of clones; roughly 90% were counted once. Jointly, the top ten make up more than 8.5% of the sample. Sequencing used PBMCs or T cells enriched from blood (not recorded which). The receptors originated from a woman aged 18-30 years who had recovered from COVID-19.

This chain connects TRBV19 to TRBJ2-3; TRBD2 matches at 9 bases. V was clipped by 6 bases and J by 4 bases; unmatched bases: 8. The CDR3 totals 15 residues. CDR1 and CDR2 from the germline V gene are LNHDA and SQIVND (reference sequence). The DNA for the CDR3 is TGTGCCAGTAGATCTAGCGGGAACCCGCCAGATACGCAGTATTTT. Amino acid sequence: CASRSSGNPPDTQYF.

The chain carries TRBV27 and TRBJ2-5; TRBD2 is a possible D gene (5 bases). This CDR3 contains 15 residues. Germline lookup yields CDR1 MNHEY and CDR2 SMNVEV (reference sequence). Trimming took 0 bases from V and 4 from J, leaving 12 bases between them. The CDR3 sequence is CASSLSDGRGETQYF. Written as DNA, the CDR3 is TGTGCCAGCAGTTTATCGGACGGCCGGGGAGAGACCCAGTACTTC.

This clone was detected a few times. J is TRBJ1-5 and V is TRBV18; D may be TRBD1 (6 bases). The CDR3 length is 16 residues. CDR1 KGHSH and CDR2 LQKENI come from the germline V gene. Deletions cut 1 base from V and 0 bases from J, with 10 bases between. CDR3 region: CASSPQAGDSNQPQHF. The CDR3 DNA reads TGTGCCAGCTCACCACAAGCAGGGGATAGCAATCAGCCCCAGCATTTT.

This clone has more than one count but fewer than ten. The chain recombines TRBV6-2 or TRBV6-3 with TRBJ1-2; a possible D gene is TRBD1 (6 bases). Per the germline V gene, CDR1 is MNHEY and CDR2 is SVGEGT. The CDR3 length is 14 residues. Between the trimmed V and J ends, which lost 5 bases and 2 bases, there was a span of 12 bases. The CDR3 loop is CASSRRTENYGYTF. As DNA, the CDR3 is TGTGCCAGCAGTCGCCGGACAGAGAACTATGGCTACACCTTC.

V gene TRBV28 combines with J gene TRBJ1-6; no reliable D call. The germline V and J ends were trimmed by 3 bases and 10 bases, with 16 bases remaining between them. The CDR3 is 15 amino acids. Germline CDR1 and CDR2: MDHEN and SYDVKM. The CDR3 loop reads CASSFWSLQRSPLHF. CDR3 in DNA: TGTGCCAGCAGTTTTTGGTCTTTACAAAGATCACCCCTCCACTTT.

The gene calls are TRBV11-2 and TRBJ2-1, with D hard to call. This CDR3 has 11 amino acids. Germline V lookup: CDR1 SGHAT, CDR2 FQNNGV. The ends were cut back, 3 bases at V and 7 bases at J, with 4 bases in the middle. The CDR3 loop reads CASSLTNEQFF. The CDR3 nucleotides read TGTGCCAGCAGCTTGACTAATGAGCAGTTCTTC.

The chain combines TRBV27 with TRBJ1-2; D gene uncertain. The CDR3 is 15 amino acids. CDR1 is MNHEY, CDR2 SMNVEV, per germline (reference sequence). V lost 3 bases to trimming and J lost 7 bases, with 18 bases between them. The CDR3 nucleotides read TGTGCCAGCAGTTTCGGAGGTGTGGGAAGTCGTGGCTACACCTTC. Translating gives CASSFGGVGSRGYTF.

The V and J genes are TRBV5-1 and TRBJ2-5; TRBD2 is a possible D gene (5 bases). The CDR3 runs 14 residues. Germline CDR1 is SGHRS and CDR2 is YFSETQ. V lost 2 bases to trimming and J lost 5 bases, with 13 bases between them. The CDR3 loop is CASSLGGPGETQYF. CDR3 nucleotides: TGCGCCAGCAGCTTAGGCGGGCCTGGGGAGACCCAGTACTTC.

The J gene is TRBJ2-7, the V gene TRBV5-4; possible D gene TRBD1, 5 bases. The germline V gene has CDR1 SGHNT and CDR2 YYREEE (reference sequence). The CDR3 length is 13 residues. Trimming left V 0 bases short and J 6 bases short, with 10 bases between. CDR3 coding DNA: TGTGCCAGCAGCTTGGACAGGCGGCTCGAGCAGTACTTC. Amino acid sequence: CASSLDRRLEQYF.

The chain joins TRBV5-5 to TRBJ2-5; tentatively, D is TRBD2 (6 bases). Deletions cut 3 bases from V and 1 base from J, with 22 bases between. Germline CDR1 is SGHKS and CDR2 is YYEKEE (reference sequence). The CDR3 contains 18 residues. CDR3 coding DNA: TGTGCCAGCAGCTCCCGCGGTGGGTTAGCGGATACCCAAGAGACCCAGTACTTC. As protein: CASSSRGGLADTQETQYF.

This chain links TRBV7-2 with TRBJ1-4; D unclear. Germline V gene data show CDR1 as SGHTA and CDR2 as FQGNSA. V shed 6 bases and J shed 7 bases, with 18 bases lying between them. This CDR3 contains 15 residues. This CDR3 is CASSHSPEQSEKLFF. For the CDR3, the DNA is TGTGCCAGCAGTCACAGCCCCGAGCAGAGTGAAAAACTGTTTTTT.

The V call is TRBV7-3, the J call TRBJ2-2; 7 nucleotides match TRBD2. The V and J ends lost 5 bases and 5 bases, in that order; junction bases with no gene match: 8. Germline V gene sequence: CDR1 SGHTA, CDR2 FQGTGA. This CDR3 has 15 residues. CDR3 DNA: TGTGCCAGCAGCCCCCGGGTCGGGGGGACCGGGGAGCTGTTTTTT. It codes for CASSPRVGGTGELFF.